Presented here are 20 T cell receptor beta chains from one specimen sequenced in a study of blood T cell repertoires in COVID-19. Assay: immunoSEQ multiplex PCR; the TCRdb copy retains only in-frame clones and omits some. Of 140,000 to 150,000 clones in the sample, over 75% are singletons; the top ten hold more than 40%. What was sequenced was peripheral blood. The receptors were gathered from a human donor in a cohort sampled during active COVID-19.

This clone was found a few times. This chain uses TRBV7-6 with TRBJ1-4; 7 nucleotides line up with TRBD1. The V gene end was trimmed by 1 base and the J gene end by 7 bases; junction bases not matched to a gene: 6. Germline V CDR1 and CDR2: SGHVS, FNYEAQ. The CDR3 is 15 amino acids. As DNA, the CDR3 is TGTGCCAGCAGCTTAGACACAGGGGATAGTGAAAAACTGTTTTTT. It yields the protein CASSLDTGDSEKLFF. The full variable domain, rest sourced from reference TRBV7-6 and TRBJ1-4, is GAGVSQSPRYKVTKRGQDVALRCDPISGHVSLYWYRQALGQGPEFLTYFNYEAQQDKSGLPNDRFSAERPEGSISTLTIQRTEQRDSAMYRCASSLDTGDSEKLFFGSGTQLSVL.

CDR3 DNA: TGCGCCAGCAGCTTGGGCCAGGGTGGCACAGATACGCAGTATTTT. This gives the protein CASSLGQGGTDTQYF. The V gene is TRBV5-1, the J gene TRBJ2-3; TRBD1 is a possible D gene (5 bases). Germline lookup yields CDR1 SGHRS and CDR2 YFSETQ. V was pared by 0 bases and J by 1 base, with 9 bases between. The CDR3 length is 15 residues.

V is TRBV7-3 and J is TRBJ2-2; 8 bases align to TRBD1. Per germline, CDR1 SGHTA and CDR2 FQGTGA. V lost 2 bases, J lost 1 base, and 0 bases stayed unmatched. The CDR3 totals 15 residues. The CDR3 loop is CASSLGTGNTGELFF. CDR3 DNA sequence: TGTGCCAGCAGCTTAGGGACAGGGAACACCGGGGAGCTGTTTTTT.

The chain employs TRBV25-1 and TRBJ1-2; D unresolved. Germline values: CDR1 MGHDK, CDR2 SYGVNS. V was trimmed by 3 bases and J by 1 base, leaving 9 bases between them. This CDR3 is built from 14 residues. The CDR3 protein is CASSDDLVNYGYTF. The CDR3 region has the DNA TGTGCCAGCAGTGACGATTTAGTTAACTATGGCTACACCTTC.

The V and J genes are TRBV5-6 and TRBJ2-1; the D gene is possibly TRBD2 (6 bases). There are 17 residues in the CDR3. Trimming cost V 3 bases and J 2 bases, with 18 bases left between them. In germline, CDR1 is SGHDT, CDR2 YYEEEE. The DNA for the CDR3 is TGTGCCAGCAGCTCCCGAGGATTCCAGCGGGCCTACAATGAGCAGTTCTTC. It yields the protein CASSSRGFQRAYNEQFF.

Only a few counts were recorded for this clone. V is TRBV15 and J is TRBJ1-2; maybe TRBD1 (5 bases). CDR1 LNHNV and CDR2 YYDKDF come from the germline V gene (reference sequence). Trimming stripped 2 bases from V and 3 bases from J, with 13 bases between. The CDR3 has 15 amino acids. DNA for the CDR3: TGTGCCACCAGCAGACAGGGATCCTGGGACTATGGCTACACCTTC. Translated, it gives CATSRQGSWDYGYTF.

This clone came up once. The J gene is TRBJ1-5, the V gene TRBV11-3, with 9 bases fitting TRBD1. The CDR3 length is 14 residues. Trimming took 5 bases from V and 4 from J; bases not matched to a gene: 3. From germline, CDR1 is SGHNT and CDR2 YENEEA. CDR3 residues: CASSKDRGNQPQHF. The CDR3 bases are TGTGCCAGCAGCAAGGACAGGGGAAATCAGCCCCAGCATTTT. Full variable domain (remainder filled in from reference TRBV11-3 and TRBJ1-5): EAGVVQSPRYKIIEKKQPVAFWCNPISGHNTLYWYLQNLGQGPELLIRYENEEAVDDSQLPKDRFSAERLKGVDSTLKIQPAELGDSAVYLCASSKDRGNQPQHFGDGTRLSIL.

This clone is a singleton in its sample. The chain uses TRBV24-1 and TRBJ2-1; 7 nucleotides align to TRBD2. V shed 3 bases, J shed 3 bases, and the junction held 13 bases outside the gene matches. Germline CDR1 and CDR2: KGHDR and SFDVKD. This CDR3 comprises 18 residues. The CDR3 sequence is CATSDVGSSSGIYNEQFF. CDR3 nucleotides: TGTGCCACCAGTGATGTCGGTAGTTCTAGCGGCATCTACAATGAGCAGTTCTTC.

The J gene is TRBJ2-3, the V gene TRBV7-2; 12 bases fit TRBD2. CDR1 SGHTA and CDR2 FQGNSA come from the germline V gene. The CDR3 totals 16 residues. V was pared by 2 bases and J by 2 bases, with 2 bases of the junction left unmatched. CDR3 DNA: TGTGCCAGCAGCTTACTAGCGGGAGGGTTCACAGATACGCAGTATTTT. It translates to CASSLLAGGFTDTQYF.

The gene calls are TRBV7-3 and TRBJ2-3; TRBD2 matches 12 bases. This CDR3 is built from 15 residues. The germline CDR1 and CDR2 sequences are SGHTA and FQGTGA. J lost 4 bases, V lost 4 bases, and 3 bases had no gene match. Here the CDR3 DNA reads TGTGCCAGCAGCTCCTCTAGCGGGGGGGCAGATACGCAGTATTTT. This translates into CASSSSSGGADTQYF.

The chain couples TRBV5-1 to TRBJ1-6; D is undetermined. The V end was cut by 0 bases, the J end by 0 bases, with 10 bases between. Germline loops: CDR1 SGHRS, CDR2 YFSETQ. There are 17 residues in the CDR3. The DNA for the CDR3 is TGCGCCAGCAGCTTGGGTGGCAGGAACTCCTATAATTCACCCCTCCACTTT. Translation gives CASSLGGRNSYNSPLHF. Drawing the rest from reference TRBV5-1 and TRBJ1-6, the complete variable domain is KAGVTQTPRYLIKTRGQQVTLSCSPISGHRSVSWYQQTPGQGLQFLFEYFSETQRNKGNFPGRFSGRQFSNSRSEMNVSTLELGDSALYLCASSLGGRNSYNSPLHFGNGTRLTVT.

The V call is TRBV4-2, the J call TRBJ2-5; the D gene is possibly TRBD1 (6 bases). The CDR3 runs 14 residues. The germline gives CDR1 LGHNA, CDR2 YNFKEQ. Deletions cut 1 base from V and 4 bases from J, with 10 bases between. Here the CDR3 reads CASSQVQGGETQYF. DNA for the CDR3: TGTGCCAGCAGCCAAGTACAGGGCGGAGAGACCCAGTACTTC.

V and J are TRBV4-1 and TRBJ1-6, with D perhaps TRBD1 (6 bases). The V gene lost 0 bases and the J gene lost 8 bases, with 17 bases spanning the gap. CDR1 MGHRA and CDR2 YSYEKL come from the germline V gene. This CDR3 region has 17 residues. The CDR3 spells CASSQDEGLAGDSPLHF. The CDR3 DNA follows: TGCGCCAGCAGCCAAGATGAGGGTTTGGCAGGGGATTCACCCCTCCACTTT.

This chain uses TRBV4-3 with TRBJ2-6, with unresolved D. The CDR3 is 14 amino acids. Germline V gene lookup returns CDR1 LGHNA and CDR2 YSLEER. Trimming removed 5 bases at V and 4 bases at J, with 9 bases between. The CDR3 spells CASSKQTGANVLTF. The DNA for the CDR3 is TGCGCCAGCAGCAAGCAAACCGGGGCCAACGTCCTGACTTTC.

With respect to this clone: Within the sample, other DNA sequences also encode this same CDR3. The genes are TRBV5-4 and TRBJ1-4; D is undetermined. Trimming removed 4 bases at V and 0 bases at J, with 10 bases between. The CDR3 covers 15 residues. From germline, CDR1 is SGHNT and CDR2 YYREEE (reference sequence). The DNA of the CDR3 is TGTGCCAGCAGCCGCTTCGGGACAACTAATGAAAAACTGTTTTTT. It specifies CASSRFGTTNEKLFF.

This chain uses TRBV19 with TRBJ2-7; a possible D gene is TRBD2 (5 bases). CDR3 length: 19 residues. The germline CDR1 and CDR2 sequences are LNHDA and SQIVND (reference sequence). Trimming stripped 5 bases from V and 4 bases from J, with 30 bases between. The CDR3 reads CASSDEGRRKKARGYEQYV. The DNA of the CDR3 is TGTGCCAGTAGTGATGAGGGCCGGAGGAAAAAGGCCAGAGGATACGAGCAGTACGTC.

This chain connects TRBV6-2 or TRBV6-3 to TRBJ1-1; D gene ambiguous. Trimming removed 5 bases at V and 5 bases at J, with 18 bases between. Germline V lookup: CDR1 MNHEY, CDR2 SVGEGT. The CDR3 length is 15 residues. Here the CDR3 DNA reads TGTGCCAGCAGTCACGATAGATTTAGGAGAACTGAAGCTTTCTTT. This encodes CASSHDRFRRTEAFF.

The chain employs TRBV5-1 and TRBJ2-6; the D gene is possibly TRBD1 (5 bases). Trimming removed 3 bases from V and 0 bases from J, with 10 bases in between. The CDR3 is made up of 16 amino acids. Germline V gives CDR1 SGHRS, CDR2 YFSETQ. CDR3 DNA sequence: TGCGCCAGCAGCTCCCAGGGCTACTCTGGGGCCAACGTCCTGACTTTC. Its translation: CASSSQGYSGANVLTF.

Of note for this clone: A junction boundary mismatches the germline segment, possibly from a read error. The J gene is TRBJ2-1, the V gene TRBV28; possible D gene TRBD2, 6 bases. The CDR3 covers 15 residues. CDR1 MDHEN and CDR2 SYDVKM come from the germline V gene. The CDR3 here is CASSSLRESFNEQFF. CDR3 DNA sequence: TGTGCCAGCAGTTCCCTCCGGGAGTCCTTCAATGAGCAGTTCTTC.

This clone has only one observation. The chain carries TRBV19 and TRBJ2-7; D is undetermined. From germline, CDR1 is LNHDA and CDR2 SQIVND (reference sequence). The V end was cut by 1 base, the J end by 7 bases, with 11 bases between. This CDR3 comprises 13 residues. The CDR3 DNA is TGTGCCAGTAGTATAGGAATTAAGAGAGAGCAGTACTTC. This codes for CASSIGIKREQYF.